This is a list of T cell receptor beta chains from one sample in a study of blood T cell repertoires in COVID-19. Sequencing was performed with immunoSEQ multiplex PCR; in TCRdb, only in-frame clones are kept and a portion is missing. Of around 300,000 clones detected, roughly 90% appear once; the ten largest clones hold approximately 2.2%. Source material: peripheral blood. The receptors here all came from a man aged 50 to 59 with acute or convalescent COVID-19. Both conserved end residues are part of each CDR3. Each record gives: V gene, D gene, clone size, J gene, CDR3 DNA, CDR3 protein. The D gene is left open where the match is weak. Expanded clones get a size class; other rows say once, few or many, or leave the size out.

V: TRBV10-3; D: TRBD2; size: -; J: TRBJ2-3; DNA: TGTGCCATCAGTTTAGCGGGGGCCAGCACAGATACGCAGTATTTT; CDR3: CAISLAGASTDTQYF
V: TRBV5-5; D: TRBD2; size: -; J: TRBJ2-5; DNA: TGTGCCAGCAGGTCCGGGACTAGCGGGACCCTCCAAGAGACCCAGTACTTC; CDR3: CASRSGTSGTLQETQYF
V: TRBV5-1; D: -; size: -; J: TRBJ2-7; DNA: TGCGCCAGCAGCTTGGAGTGGGCTTCCTTTGAAGAGCAGTACTTC; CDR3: CASSLEWASFEEQYF
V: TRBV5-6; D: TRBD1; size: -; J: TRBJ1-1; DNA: TGTGCCAGCAGCGTCTCCGGGACAGGGACTGAAGCTTTCTTT; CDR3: CASSVSGTGTEAFF
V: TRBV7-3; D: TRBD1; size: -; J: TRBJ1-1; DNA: TGTGCCAGCAGCCCTCTTGGACAGGGGGCAGACACTGAAGCTTTCTTT; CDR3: CASSPLGQGADTEAFF
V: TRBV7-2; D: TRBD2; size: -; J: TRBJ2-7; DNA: TGTGCCAGCAGCCCTCGGGGGGGGACCTACTACGAGCAGTACTTC; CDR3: CASSPRGGTYYEQYF
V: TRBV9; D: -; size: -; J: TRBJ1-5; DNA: TGTGCCAGCAGCGAGACAGGAGATCCCAATCAGCCCCAGCATTTT; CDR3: CASSETGDPNQPQHF
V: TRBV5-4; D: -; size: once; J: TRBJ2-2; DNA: TGTGCCAGCAGCTTTGAACAGGGCCCAACCGGGGAGCTGTTTTTT; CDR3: CASSFEQGPTGELFF
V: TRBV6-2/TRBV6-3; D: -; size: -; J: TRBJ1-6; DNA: TGTGCCAGCAGTTACTCTTGGGGCCCCCCCCTCCCCCTCCACTTT; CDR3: CASSYSWGPPLPLHF
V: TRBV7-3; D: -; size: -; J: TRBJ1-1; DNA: TGTGCCAGCAGCTTAACTACCCGGGCTGAAGCTTTCTTT; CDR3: CASSLTTRAEAFF
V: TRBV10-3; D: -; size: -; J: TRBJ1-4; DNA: TGTGCCATCAGCCCTCTCGGAGGCGATGAAAAACTGTTTTTT; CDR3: CAISPLGGDEKLFF
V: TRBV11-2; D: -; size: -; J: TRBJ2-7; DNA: TGTGCCAGCAGCCCTTGGGCAGGGGCGAAATACGAGCAGTACTTC; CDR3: CASSPWAGAKYEQYF
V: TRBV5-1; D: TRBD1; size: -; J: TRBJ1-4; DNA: TGCGCCAGCAGCCCCGGACAGGGGCGAGAAAAACTGTTTTTT; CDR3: CASSPGQGREKLFF
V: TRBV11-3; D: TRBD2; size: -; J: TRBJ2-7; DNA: TGTGCCAGCAGCTTAGGAGTTGCAGGGAGGGACGAGCAGTACTTC; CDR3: CASSLGVAGRDEQYF
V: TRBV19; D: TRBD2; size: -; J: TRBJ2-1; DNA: TGTGCCAGTAGTATAGGGACCCGGAGCGGGGGGCTGGTTAATGAGCAGTTCTTC; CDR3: CASSIGTRSGGLVNEQFF
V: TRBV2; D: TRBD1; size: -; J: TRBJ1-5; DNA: TGTGCCACCCGAGGAGACAGGGGCTATCAGCCCCAGCATTTT; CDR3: CATRGDRGYQPQHF
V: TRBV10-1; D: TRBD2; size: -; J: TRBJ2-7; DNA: TGCGCCAGCAGTGAGTCTATTACTAGCGGTGAATCCTCCGAGCAGTACTTC; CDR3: CASSESITSGESSEQYF
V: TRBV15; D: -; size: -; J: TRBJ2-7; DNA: TGTGCCACCAGCAGACAGGGTAGCTTGGGCGAGCAGTACTTC; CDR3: CATSRQGSLGEQYF
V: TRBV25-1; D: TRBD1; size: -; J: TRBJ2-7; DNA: TGTGCCAGCAGTGATCCTCGGACAGGGGGCGCCTATTACTTC; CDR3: CASSDPRTGGAYYF
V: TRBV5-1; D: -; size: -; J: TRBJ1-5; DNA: TGCGCCAGCAGCTTGGTTCCAGATTATAGCAATCAGCCCCAGCATTTT; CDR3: CASSLVPDYSNQPQHF
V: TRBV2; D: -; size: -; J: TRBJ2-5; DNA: TGTGCCAGCAGGGGGGGACTCCTAGGGACCCAGTACTTC; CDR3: CASRGGLLGTQYF
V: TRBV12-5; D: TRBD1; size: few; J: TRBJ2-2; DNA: TGTGCTAGTGGGTCGACAGGGTTCGGGGAGCTGTTTTTT; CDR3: CASGSTGFGELFF
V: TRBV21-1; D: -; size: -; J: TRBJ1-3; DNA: TGTGCCAGCAGCAACTTGATGGACAGGGCGCGTATCCCCTCTTCTGGAAACACCATATATTTT; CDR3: CASSNLMDRARIPSSGNTIYF
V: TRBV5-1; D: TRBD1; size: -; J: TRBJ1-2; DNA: TGCGCCAGCACCTGGGTTCAGGGGGACTATGGCTACACCTTC; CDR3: CASTWVQGDYGYTF
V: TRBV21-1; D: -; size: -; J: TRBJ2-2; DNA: TGTGCCAGTAGCAAAGGTCTAGCGGGGCTCACCGGGGAGCTGTTTTTT; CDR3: CASSKGLAGLTGELFF
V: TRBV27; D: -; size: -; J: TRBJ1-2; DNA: TGTGCCAGCAGTTTCGGGGGGCCTAACTATGGCTACACCTTC; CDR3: CASSFGGPNYGYTF
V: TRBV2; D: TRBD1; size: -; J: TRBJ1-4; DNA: TGTGCCAGCAGTGACGCAGGGGGCGGTGAAAAACTGTTTTTT; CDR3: CASSDAGGGEKLFF
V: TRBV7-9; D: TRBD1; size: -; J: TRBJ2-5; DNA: TGTGCCAGCAGCCGAGGACAGGGGGGTGGAGAGACCCAGTACTTC; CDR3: CASSRGQGGGETQYF
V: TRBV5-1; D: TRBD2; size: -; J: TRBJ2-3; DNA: TGCGCCAGCAGCTTAGCGGGGGGGCTCACAGATACGCAGTATTTT; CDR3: CASSLAGGLTDTQYF
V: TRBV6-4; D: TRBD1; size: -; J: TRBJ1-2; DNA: TGTGCCAGCAGGGCAACAGGGGGAACTAACGGCTACACCTTC; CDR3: CASRATGGTNGYTF
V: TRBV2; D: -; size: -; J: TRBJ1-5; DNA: TGTGCCAGCAGTGAGGAGGTATACCAGCCCCAGCATTTT; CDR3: CASSEEVYQPQHF
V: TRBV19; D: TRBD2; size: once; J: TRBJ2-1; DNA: TGTGCCAGTAGTATTAGCGGGGGCGCCTACAATGAGCAGTTCTTC; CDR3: CASSISGGAYNEQFF
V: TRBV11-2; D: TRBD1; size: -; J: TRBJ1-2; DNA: TGTGCCAGCAGCCGACAGGGGGCGGAGGGCTACACCTTC; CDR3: CASSRQGAEGYTF
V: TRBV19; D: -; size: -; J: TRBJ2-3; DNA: TGTGCCAGTCGAGGCACAGATACGCAGTATTTT; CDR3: CASRGTDTQYF
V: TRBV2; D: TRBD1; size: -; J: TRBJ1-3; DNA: TGTGCCAGCAGTGCCGGGACAGGATCTGGAAACACCATATATTTT; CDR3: CASSAGTGSGNTIYF
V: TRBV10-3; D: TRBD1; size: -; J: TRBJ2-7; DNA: TGTGCCATCAGTGATGGAACAGGGGGCTACGAGCAGTACTTC; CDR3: CAISDGTGGYEQYF
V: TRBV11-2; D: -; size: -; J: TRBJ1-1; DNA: TGTGCCAGCAGCTTTTTCGGGGGTGAAGCTTTCTTT; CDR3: CASSFFGGEAFF
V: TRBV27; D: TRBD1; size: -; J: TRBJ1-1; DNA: TGTGCCAGCACCATTACCTCGGACAGGTCTGATGAAGCTTTCTTT; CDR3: CASTITSDRSDEAFF
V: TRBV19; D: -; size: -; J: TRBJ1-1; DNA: TGTGCCAGTAGTATCCTTGGCAGATACACTGAAGCTTTCTTT; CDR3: CASSILGRYTEAFF
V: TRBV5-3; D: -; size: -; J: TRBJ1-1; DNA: TGTGCCAGAAGCTTGGCCAAGGGGTGGACTGAAGCTTTCTTT; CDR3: CARSLAKGWTEAFF
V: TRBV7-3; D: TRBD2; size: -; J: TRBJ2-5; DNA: TGTGCCAGCAGCTTGGGGCTAGCGGGGAAAGAGACCCAGTACTTC; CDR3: CASSLGLAGKETQYF
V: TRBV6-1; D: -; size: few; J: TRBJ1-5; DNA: TGTGCCAGCAGTGATGCAGGGGTTCAGCCCCAGCATTTT; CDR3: CASSDAGVQPQHF
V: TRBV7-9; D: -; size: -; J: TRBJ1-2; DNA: TGTGCCAGCAGCTTGTCGCAGCTCAGGTCGGGAGGCTACACCTTC; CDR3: CASSLSQLRSGGYTF